A single sample is the source of the 30 T cell receptor beta chains below, sequenced in a study (dated by TCRdb to between 2015 and 2016). Preparation of the library involved RT-PCR. Reads for this sample came from an Illumina MiSeq. Through fastp at Q25 and MiXCR, TCRdb rebuilt clones from the public reads, retaining in-frame beta chains. CDR3 protein sequences are deduplicated, and each keeps its most common genes and DNA. For this sample there are around 700,000 distinct CDR3 sequences; approximately 15% appear just once. The ten top clones hold 3% to 4.5% of the sample. Sequencing used memory CD4+ T cells from blood. The receptors were sampled from a female donor in good health, serving as a healthy control.

This clonotype occurred a few times. The J gene is TRBJ2-2, the V gene TRBV20-1; tentatively, D is TRBD1 (6 bases). This CDR3 comprises 14 residues. Trimming stripped 6 bases from V and 5 bases from J, with 16 bases between. Germline assignment: CDR1 DFQATT and CDR2 SNEGSKA (reference sequence). CDR3 region: CSAKQGVDTGELFF. The CDR3 DNA reads as TGCAGTGCGAAACAGGGTGTAGATACCGGGGAGCTGTTTTTT.

This clonotype was seen more than once but under ten times. V gene TRBV6-2 or TRBV6-3 combines with J gene TRBJ2-7; 8 bases match TRBD1. Germline CDR1 MNHEY, CDR2 SVGEGT. J was trimmed by 3 bases and V by 4 bases; bases with no gene match: 5. This CDR3 is 14 amino acids long. The CDR3 DNA sequence: TGTGCCAGCAGTTCGGCGGACAGGGACTACGAGCAGTACTTC. Translated: CASSSADRDYEQYF.

V gene TRBV6-2 or TRBV6-3 combines with J gene TRBJ2-5, with D tentatively TRBD1 or TRBD2 (6 bases each). The ends were cut back, 7 bases at V and 5 bases at J, with 17 bases in the middle. Germline assignment: CDR1 MNHEY and CDR2 SVGEGT. The CDR3 is made up of 14 amino acids. The CDR3 nucleotides read TGTGCCAGCATCGCTATGGGGGGCTCGGAGACCCAGTACTTC. Translation: CASIAMGGSETQYF.

The chain employs TRBV20-1 and TRBJ2-4, with D hard to call. CDR1 and CDR2 from the germline V gene are DFQATT and SNEGSKA (reference sequence). The length of the CDR3 is 14 residues. Trimming removed 2 bases from V and 7 bases from J, with 15 bases in between. CDR3 sequence: CSARRASSVNIQYF. In DNA form, the CDR3 reads TGCAGTGCTAGACGGGCTTCTAGTGTGAACATTCAGTACTTC.

The CDR3 loop reads CASSQGRAYYEQYF. For the CDR3, the DNA is TGCGCCAGCAGCCAAGGCAGGGCTTATTACGAGCAGTACTTC. The chain uses TRBV4-3 and TRBJ2-7; possible D gene TRBD1, 5 bases. V shed 1 base and J shed 4 bases, with 11 bases lying between them. The germline V gene has CDR1 LGHNA and CDR2 YSLEER. The CDR3 spans 14 residues.

This clonotype showed up many times. The chain has TRBV7-2 and TRBJ2-5; perhaps TRBD2 as D (6 bases). The CDR3 length is 13 residues. Germline CDR1 SGHTA, CDR2 FQGNSA. V was clipped by 5 bases and J by 5 bases, with 12 bases between them. This CDR3 is CASSRTSSETQYF. The CDR3 coding sequence is TGTGCCAGCAGCCGTACTAGCTCGGAGACCCAGTACTTC.

This clonotype was seen a handful of times. The chain employs TRBV29-1 and TRBJ1-1; tentative D call: TRBD1 (5 bases). This CDR3 contains 15 residues. The germline gives CDR1 SQVTM, CDR2 ANQGSEA. V lost 5 bases to trimming and J lost 5 bases, with 21 bases between them. CDR3 region: CSVFVQGGGETEAFF. As DNA, the CDR3 is TGCAGCGTTTTCGTGCAGGGTGGAGGAGAAACTGAAGCTTTCTTT.

The chain couples TRBV6-6 to TRBJ2-7; no firm D call. The germline V gene has CDR1 MNHNY and CDR2 SVGAGI (reference sequence). This CDR3 region has 14 residues. The germline V and J ends were trimmed by 4 bases and 4 bases, with 14 bases remaining between them. The CDR3 sequence: CASSLDLSQYEQYF. The CDR3 bases are TGTGCCAGCAGTTTAGACCTGTCCCAGTACGAGCAGTACTTC.

The sample holds a few counts of this clonotype. The chain combines TRBV18 with TRBJ2-7; no definite D call. Trimming took 6 bases from V and 0 from J, leaving 12 bases between them. The germline V gene has CDR1 KGHSH and CDR2 LQKENI. The CDR3 extends over 14 amino acids. The DNA of the CDR3 is TGTGCCAGCTCCGACATGTCGAGCTCCTACGAGCAGTACTTC. Protein product: CASSDMSSSYEQYF.

This clonotype was detected only a few times. This sequence joins TRBV12-3 or TRBV12-4 and TRBJ2-7; D remains ambiguous. The germline V and J ends were trimmed by 6 bases and 6 bases, with 12 bases remaining between them. The length of the CDR3 is 12 residues. The CDR3 nucleotides are TGTGCCAGCAGCCTAAGGACGGCCGAGCAGTACTTC. Protein: CASSLRTAEQYF.

This clonotype was observed at least ten times. J is TRBJ1-6 and V is TRBV4-3; D is uncertain. The CDR3 loop spans 16 amino acids. The germline V gene has CDR1 LGHNA and CDR2 YSLEER. Trimming took off 0 bases at V and 10 bases at J, with 16 bases between the two ends. CDR3 protein: CASSQDRAAGTSPLHF. The DNA of the CDR3 is TGCGCCAGCAGCCAAGATAGGGCGGCTGGTACCTCACCCCTCCACTTT.

This clonotype came up once. The chain links TRBV7-8 to TRBJ2-1, with 10 nucleotides matching TRBD1. The CDR3 contains 15 residues. Germline V gives CDR1 SGHVS, CDR2 FQNEAQ. Trimming removed 5 bases from V and 6 bases from J; junction bases left unmatched: 7. The CDR3 coding sequence is TGTGCCAGCAGCGCTGCCGGACAGGGGGTCAATGAGCAGTTCTTC. This translates into CASSAAGQGVNEQFF.

This clonotype was detected ten times or more. The chain links TRBV12-3 or TRBV12-4 to TRBJ2-1; a weak D match, TRBD2 (6 bases). The V gene lost 5 bases and the J gene lost 5 bases, with 19 bases spanning the gap. The CDR3 covers 16 residues. DNA for the CDR3: TGTGCCAGCAGTGCCTTTGAGCGGGCGAGAGACAATGAGCAGTTCTTC. Translating gives CASSAFERARDNEQFF.

This clonotype appeared a few times. The rearrangement links TRBV5-6 to TRBJ1-6; 8 nucleotides align to TRBD1. Germline CDR1 SGHDT, CDR2 YYEEEE. J was trimmed by 7 bases and V by 5 bases; bases with no gene match: 8. The CDR3 runs 15 residues. The CDR3 DNA follows: TGTGCCAGCAGAAGACAGGGGTTATCAAATTCACCCCTCCACTTT. As protein: CASRRQGLSNSPLHF.

This clonotype was seen a single time. The V gene is TRBV12-3 or TRBV12-4, the J gene TRBJ1-1; D gene ambiguous. V was cut by 6 bases and J by 0 bases, with 11 bases left in between. This CDR3 comprises 14 residues. Here the CDR3 DNA reads TGTGCCAGCAGGTTTTATGGGATGAACACTGAAGCTTTCTTT. Protein product: CASRFYGMNTEAFF.

The V and J genes are TRBV3-1 and TRBJ1-5, with D perhaps matching TRBD1 (5 bases). The V and J ends lost 3 bases and 4 bases respectively, with 16 bases between them. In germline, CDR1 is LGHDT, CDR2 YNNKEL (reference sequence). There are 16 residues in the CDR3. CDR3 protein: CASSHWDPRMNQPQHF. The DNA of the CDR3 is TGTGCCAGCAGCCACTGGGACCCGAGGATGAATCAGCCCCAGCATTTT.

In this sample, this clonotype turned up a few times. The V call is TRBV7-7, the J call TRBJ2-1, with D possibly TRBD1 on 6 matching bases. This CDR3 is 16 amino acids long. Trimming pared 1 base from V and 8 bases from J, leaving 18 bases between. Germline V CDR1 and CDR2: SSHAT, FNYEAQ (reference sequence). In DNA form, the CDR3 reads TGTGCCAGCAGCTTAGATTCAGGGGCAAGGGGCGATGAGCAGTTCTTC. Translating gives CASSLDSGARGDEQFF.

This clonotype was observed many times. This chain joins TRBV7-2 and TRBJ2-1, with D possibly matching TRBD2 (6 bases). This CDR3 has 14 amino acids. V lost 1 base and J 6 bases, leaving 10 bases between the germline ends. Looked up from germline, CDR1 is SGHTA and CDR2 is FQGNSA. In DNA, the CDR3 is TGTGCCAGCAGCTTAGGTACGGGACTCAATGAGCAGTTCTTC. This sequence encodes CASSLGTGLNEQFF.

The rearrangement uses TRBV7-2 and TRBJ2-5, with unresolved D. The CDR3 totals 14 residues. CDR1 and CDR2 from the germline V gene are SGHTA and FQGNSA. Trimming left V 5 bases short and J 1 base short, with 11 bases between. CDR3 DNA sequence: TGTGCCAGCAGCCCGAATTGGGGCCAAGAGACCCAGTACTTC. This translates into CASSPNWGQETQYF.

Many counts were recorded for this clonotype. The J gene is TRBJ2-1, the V gene TRBV28; D may be TRBD1 (6 bases). The CDR3 is 12 residues long. Trimming stripped 5 bases from V and 7 bases from J, with 9 bases between. Per the germline V gene, CDR1 is MDHEN and CDR2 is SYDVKM. This CDR3 reads CASSGQLNEQFF. CDR3 in DNA: TGTGCCAGCAGTGGACAGCTTAATGAGCAGTTCTTC. The full variable domain, with the rest looked up from reference TRBV28 and TRBJ2-1, is DVKVTQSSRYLVKRTGEKVFLECVQDMDHENMFWYRQDPGLGLRLIYFSYDVKMKEKGDIPEGYSVSREKKERFSLILESASTNQTSMYLCASSGQLNEQFFGPGTRLTVL.

The V call is TRBV20-1, the J call TRBJ2-7, with 7 bases lining up with TRBD1. This CDR3 contains 14 residues. Germline values: CDR1 DFQATT, CDR2 SNEGSKA (reference sequence). V gave up 1 base and J gave up 1 base; unmatched junction bases: 4. The CDR3 is CSARAGTDSYEQYF. The DNA for the CDR3 is TGCAGTGCTAGAGCCGGGACAGATTCCTACGAGCAGTACTTC.

In its sample, this clonotype was seen many times. The V and J genes are TRBV12-3 or TRBV12-4 and TRBJ2-2; D might be TRBD2 (5 bases). The CDR3 is 13 residues long. Trimming pared 11 bases from V and 5 bases from J, leaving 15 bases between. Here the CDR3 reads CAATRELTGELFF. CDR3 in DNA: TGTGCCGCTACGAGGGAGTTAACCGGGGAGCTGTTTTTT.

The rearrangement joins TRBV7-2 to TRBJ2-1; 12 bases are shared with TRBD2. Germline V gene data show CDR1 as SGHTA and CDR2 as FQGNSA. The V segment lost 1 base and the J segment 7 bases; nucleotides outside the gene matches: 14. This CDR3 is built from 19 residues. The CDR3 is CASSLVPSALAGGLNEQFF. The CDR3 DNA reads as TGTGCCAGCAGCTTAGTCCCCTCCGCTCTAGCGGGGGGGCTTAATGAGCAGTTCTTC.

This clonotype was seen at least ten times. The rearrangement links TRBV6-6 to TRBJ1-4; D is undetermined. CDR1 MNHNY and CDR2 SVGAGI come from the germline V gene (reference sequence). CDR3 length equals 12 residues. V lost 11 bases, J lost 6 bases, and 13 bases lay in between. CDR3 region: CALRGRDEKLFF. In DNA form, the CDR3 reads TGTGCCCTACGAGGGAGGGATGAAAAACTGTTTTTT.

This clonotype was counted ten times or more. The rearrangement joins TRBV6-5 to TRBJ2-3; D may correspond to TRBD1 or TRBD2 (5 bases each). This CDR3 is built from 13 residues. Germline assignment: CDR1 MNHEY and CDR2 SVGAGI. Trimming took 7 bases from V and 5 from J, leaving 13 bases between them. The CDR3 bases are TGTGCCAGCACCCGGGACCCGCAAGATACGCAGTATTTT. Its protein is CASTRDPQDTQYF.

The genes are TRBV12-3 or TRBV12-4 and TRBJ2-3; no clear D. The CDR3 has 13 amino acids. The V gene lost 1 base and the J gene lost 10 bases, with 12 bases spanning the gap. CDR3 bases: TGTGCCAGCAGTTTAGATCTCCCTTCAGCGCAGTATTTT. As protein: CASSLDLPSAQYF.

CDR3 amino acids: CSARDIGRETQYF. CDR3 nucleotide sequence: TGCAGTGCTAGAGATATAGGGCGGGAGACCCAGTACTTC. The V gene is TRBV20-1, the J gene TRBJ2-5; D is uncertain. Germline V gene lookup returns CDR1 DFQATT and CDR2 SNEGSKA (reference sequence). Trimming pared 0 bases from V and 5 bases from J, leaving 10 bases between. The CDR3 is 13 amino acids.

V gene TRBV10-3 combines with J gene TRBJ1-1, with 7 bases that match TRBD1. The CDR3 is made up of 15 amino acids. Germline V gives CDR1 ENHRY, CDR2 SYGVKD. V was pared by 2 bases and J by 2 bases, with 5 bases of the junction left unmatched. The CDR3: CAISELQGPNTEAFF. As DNA, the CDR3 is TGTGCCATCAGTGAGCTACAGGGGCCCAACACTGAAGCTTTCTTT.

V usage is TRBV20-1 and J usage is TRBJ2-1, with D perhaps being TRBD1 or TRBD2 (5 bases each). V lost 6 bases and J lost 4, with 16 bases in between. The germline gives CDR1 DFQATT, CDR2 SNEGSKA (reference sequence). The CDR3 spans 14 residues. The CDR3 DNA is TGCAGTGCCCTTGGGACCCCTCGTTACAATGAGCAGTTCTTC. It yields the protein CSALGTPRYNEQFF.

This clonotype was seen repeatedly, ten times or more. The chain links TRBV15 to TRBJ2-2; D gene uncertain. Trimming removed 0 bases from V and 11 bases from J, with 13 bases in between. Germline loops: CDR1 LNHNV, CDR2 YYDKDF (reference sequence). This CDR3 contains 14 residues. In nucleotides, the CDR3 is TGTGCCACCAGCAGAGATAGGGCGTACCCCGAGCTGTTTTTT. Amino acid sequence: CATSRDRAYPELFF.